Below are 28 T cell receptor beta chains sequenced from a single sample in a study of T-cell memory formation after mild COVID-19. In TCRdb, the 5' RACE reads were re-called with MiXCR into one record per CDR3 protein. The data contain approximately 300,000 distinct CDR3 sequences, approximately 8.4% of them singletons. Sequenced sample: PBMCs or a T cell subset sorted from them (not recorded which). These receptors originate from a man aged 18 to 29 who had mild COVID-19 (a few samples of this study predate the infection). Cell type and time point are not known.

The chain carries TRBV7-6 and TRBJ1-3, with D perhaps matching TRBD1 (5 bases). Germline values: CDR1 SGHVS, CDR2 FNYEAQ. The CDR3 loop spans 15 amino acids. V gave up 1 base and J gave up 1 base, with 8 bases separating them. CDR3 nucleotides: TGTGCCAGCAGCTTAGACAGGAAATCTGGAAACACCATATATTTT. Encoded protein: CASSLDRKSGNTIYF.

This clonotype was seen a few times. The chain is built from TRBV5-1 and TRBJ1-6; D gene unclear. The ends were cut back, 7 bases at V and 5 bases at J, with 16 bases in the middle. CDR1 is SGHRS, CDR2 YFSETQ, per germline. There are 15 residues in the CDR3. CDR3: CASPRGHGNNSPLHF. DNA of the CDR3: TGCGCCAGCCCGAGAGGCCACGGCAATAATTCACCCCTCCACTTT.

This clonotype was seen at least ten times. This rearrangement joins TRBV12-3 or TRBV12-4 to TRBJ1-5; D is undetermined. Trimming removed 3 bases from V and 0 bases from J, with 9 bases in between. CDR3 length: 15 residues. CDR3 nucleotides: TGTGCCAGCAGTTTGGGCTACGTTAGCAATCAGCCCCAGCATTTT. Translated: CASSLGYVSNQPQHF.

This clonotype was detected many times. The chain recombines TRBV18 with TRBJ2-1, with TRBD2 matching 7 bases. CDR1 is KGHSH and CDR2 is LQKENI in the germline V gene. The length of the CDR3 is 13 residues. Germline trimming cut 2 bases from V and 7 bases from J; bases unmatched to any gene: 2. The CDR3 is CASSPGEGNEQFF. The CDR3 region has the DNA TGTGCCAGCTCACCAGGGGAGGGGAATGAGCAGTTCTTC.

This clonotype was picked up a small number of times. The chain is built from TRBV2 and TRBJ2-5, with D possibly called TRBD1 or TRBD2 (5 bases each). There are 11 residues in the CDR3. Deletions cut 7 bases from V and 5 bases from J, with 8 bases between. Per germline, CDR1 SNHLY and CDR2 FYNNEI. The CDR3: CASKGTETQYF. In nucleotides, the CDR3 is TGTGCCAGCAAAGGGACGGAGACCCAGTACTTC.

This clonotype was observed many times. The J gene is TRBJ1-6, the V gene TRBV12-3 or TRBV12-4; D unresolved. The germline V and J ends were trimmed by 0 bases and 9 bases, with 6 bases remaining between them. The CDR3 loop spans 13 amino acids. CDR3 region: CASSLAGLSPLHF. Written as DNA, the CDR3 is TGTGCCAGCAGTTTAGCTGGACTTTCACCCCTCCACTTT.

This clonotype turned up a few times. V and J are TRBV11-2 and TRBJ2-5, with TRBD2 matching over 9 bases. J gave up 2 bases and V 1 base, and 5 bases lay outside the gene matches. Germline lookup yields CDR1 SGHAT and CDR2 FQNNGV. The CDR3 is 16 residues long. CDR3 residues: CASSLVRLAGQETQYF. CDR3 sequence (DNA): TGTGCCAGCAGCTTAGTTCGGCTAGCGGGACAAGAGACCCAGTACTTC.

J is TRBJ1-2 and V is TRBV12-3 or TRBV12-4, with a possible D match to TRBD1 (5 bases). Deletions cut 6 bases from V and 4 bases from J, with 9 bases between. This CDR3 has 12 residues. The CDR3 nucleotides read TGTGCCAGCAGCCAGGGCCGCTATGGCTACACCTTC. This translates into CASSQGRYGYTF.

This clonotype was detected ten times or more. The CDR3 region has the DNA TGCAGTGCTAGAGATCGGATTACTGCGTGGAAGGAAGCTTTCTTT. Amino acid sequence: CSARDRITAWKEAFF. The rearrangement uses TRBV20-1 and TRBJ1-1; unclear D gene. CDR3 length: 15 amino acids. The V gene's germline CDR1 is DFQATT and CDR2 SNEGSKA (reference sequence). V was pared by 0 bases and J by 8 bases, with 19 bases between.

In its sample, this clonotype was seen a few times. J is TRBJ1-2 and V is TRBV6-5, with D uncertain. Germline CDR1 and CDR2: MNHEY and SVGAGI. The CDR3 covers 13 residues. Trimming took off 7 bases at V and 7 bases at J, with 16 bases between the two ends. In DNA form, the CDR3 reads TGTGCCAGCAAGGCGCGGTGGTCCTCTGGCTACACCTTC. Translation gives CASKARWSSGYTF.

This rearrangement joins TRBV20-1 to TRBJ1-2; 8 nucleotides align to TRBD1. The germline gives CDR1 DFQATT, CDR2 SNEGSKA (reference sequence). The V gene end was trimmed by 3 bases and the J gene end by 7 bases; junction bases not matched to a gene: 10. This CDR3 is built from 14 residues. The CDR3 region has the DNA TGCAGTGCTAGCCCCCAGGGGGCCATAGGTGGCTACACCTTC. This codes for CSASPQGAIGGYTF.

This clonotype was detected only a few times. This sequence joins TRBV28 and TRBJ1-5, with D uncertain. The ends were cut back, 6 bases at V and 4 bases at J, with 7 bases in the middle. The germline CDR1 and CDR2 sequences are MDHEN and SYDVKM. The CDR3 contains 12 residues. CDR3 loop: CASRIGNQPQHF. In DNA, the CDR3 is TGTGCCAGCAGAATAGGGAATCAGCCCCAGCATTTT.

In its sample, this clonotype was seen a few times. This chain uses TRBV18 with TRBJ2-1; TRBD2 matches at 10 bases. Looked up from germline, CDR1 is KGHSH and CDR2 is LQKENI. Trimming at V came to 4 bases and at J to 5 bases, leaving 2 bases not matched to a gene. The CDR3 sequence is 14 residues long. This CDR3 is CASSLAGGHNEQFF. The CDR3, as DNA: TGTGCCAGCTCACTAGCGGGGGGCCACAATGAGCAGTTCTTC.

The rearrangement joins TRBV5-4 to TRBJ1-1; possibly TRBD1 for D (5 bases). In germline, CDR1 is SGHNT, CDR2 YYREEE (reference sequence). Trimming took 1 base from V and 1 from J, leaving 8 bases between them. The CDR3 loop spans 14 amino acids. CDR3 nucleotides: TGTGCCAGCAGCTTGAGGACACAGAACACTGAAGCTTTCTTT. Residues: CASSLRTQNTEAFF.

This clonotype was recorded a few times. The chain employs TRBV4-2 and TRBJ2-1, with 9 positions matching TRBD2. From germline, CDR1 is LGHNA and CDR2 YNFKEQ. The V and J ends lost 0 bases and 4 bases, in that order; junction bases with no gene match: 4. The CDR3 runs to 16 residues. CDR3 in DNA: TGTGCCAGCAGCCAAGACGGCGCGGGGGGGTACAATGAGCAGTTCTTC. This encodes CASSQDGAGGYNEQFF.

There are a few counts of this clonotype. CDR3 DNA: TGCGCCAGCAGCTCCCAGGGGGGACAGGGGGATTCACCCCTCCACTTT. Its translation is CASSSQGGQGDSPLHF. This chain uses TRBV5-1 with TRBJ1-6; TRBD1 agrees at 11 bases. The V gene end was trimmed by 3 bases and the J gene end by 8 bases; junction bases not matched to a gene: 7. CDR1 is SGHRS, CDR2 YFSETQ, per germline. The length of the CDR3 is 16 residues. Supplemented by reference TRBV5-1 and TRBJ1-6, the full variable domain reads KAGVTQTPRYLIKTRGQQVTLSCSPISGHRSVSWYQQTPGQGLQFLFEYFSETQRNKGNFPGRFSGRQFSNSRSEMNVSTLELGDSALYLCASSSQGGQGDSPLHFGNGTRLTVT.

This clonotype turned up a few times. The chain recombines TRBV7-9 with TRBJ2-7; D unresolved. Germline CDR1 is SEHNR and CDR2 is FQNEAQ (reference sequence). The V and J ends lost 3 bases and 1 base respectively, with 4 bases between them. The CDR3 covers 12 residues. CDR3 nucleotides: TGTGCCAGCAGCTTCAAGTCCTACGAGCAGTACTTC. This gives the protein CASSFKSYEQYF.

This clonotype appeared a few times. The chain uses TRBV4-1 and TRBJ1-2; a weak D match, TRBD1 (6 bases). V was pared by 1 base and J by 0 bases, with 9 bases between. CDR3 length: 15 amino acids. In germline, CDR1 is MGHRA, CDR2 YSYEKL. The CDR3 nucleotides are TGCGCCAGCAGCCAAGGGGGGGGCGCTAACTATGGCTACACCTTC. Translated, it gives CASSQGGGANYGYTF.

The table lists this clonotype with a few counts. The V and J genes are TRBV5-1 and TRBJ1-2; possible D gene TRBD1, 6 bases. This CDR3 has 14 residues. Between the trimmed V and J ends, which lost 5 bases and 3 bases, there was a span of 14 bases. Germline CDR1 reads SGHRS; CDR2 reads YFSETQ. CDR3 coding DNA: TGCGCCAGCAGACCCGGGAGGGGGGACTATGGCTACACCTTC. This gives the protein CASRPGRGDYGYTF.

The genes are TRBV7-2 and TRBJ2-6; D unclear. The CDR3 is made up of 13 amino acids. Per the germline V gene, CDR1 is SGHTA and CDR2 is FQGNSA. V lost 3 bases to trimming and J lost 7 bases, with 7 bases between them. The CDR3 loop reads CASSFMGANVLTF. Written as DNA, the CDR3 is TGTGCCAGCAGCTTCATGGGAGCCAACGTCCTGACTTTC.

This chain's CDR3 is CASSRERGGGAAETQYF. CDR3 coding DNA: TGTGCCAGCAGCAGGGAGCGGGGCGGGGGGGCTGCCGAGACCCAGTACTTC. This rearrangement joins TRBV7-2 to TRBJ2-5; TRBD2 aligns across 9 bases. Germline-derived CDR1 and CDR2 are SGHTA and FQGNSA. Trimming removed 5 bases from V and 5 bases from J; junction bases left unmatched: 15. There are 17 residues in the CDR3.

The V call is TRBV15, the J call TRBJ1-1, with 9 nucleotides matching TRBD1. CDR1 and CDR2 from the germline V gene are LNHNV and YYDKDF (reference sequence). V shed 2 bases and J 11 bases; nucleotides not matched to a gene: 6. The CDR3 is 13 amino acids. The DNA of the CDR3 is TGTGCCACCAGCAGATCTCGAGGACAGGGGGCTTTCTTT. Protein sequence: CATSRSRGQGAFF.

The V gene is TRBV10-3, the J gene TRBJ2-2; TRBD1 agrees at 9 bases. V was clipped by 3 bases and J by 1 base; unmatched bases: 9. Germline CDR1 reads ENHRY; CDR2 reads SYGVKD. The CDR3 loop spans 18 amino acids. The CDR3 region has the DNA TGTGCCATCAGTGAATGGGGACAGGGCGCGGGGAACACCGGGGAGCTGTTTTTT. Encoded protein: CAISEWGQGAGNTGELFF.

This clonotype occurred a few times. The chain recombines TRBV12-3 or TRBV12-4 with TRBJ2-4; D may be TRBD1 or TRBD2 (5 bases each). V was pared by 5 bases and J by 8 bases, with 16 bases between. There are 14 residues in the CDR3. The DNA for the CDR3 is TGTGCCAGCAGTATATCGCCTCTGGGGGACATTCAGTACTTC. Its translation is CASSISPLGDIQYF.

This clonotype was observed a handful of times. The genes are TRBV6-5 and TRBJ2-5; D uncertain. The CDR3 runs to 14 residues. V was shortened by 1 base and J by 5 bases, with 11 bases between the two germline ends. Germline CDR1 and CDR2: MNHEY and SVGAGI. The CDR3 region is CASSYYKVGETQYF. The DNA of the CDR3 is TGTGCCAGCAGTTACTACAAGGTTGGGGAGACCCAGTACTTC.

There are a few counts of this clonotype. The gene calls are TRBV27 and TRBJ1-6, with TRBD1 matching 7 bases. The CDR3 spans 14 residues. V shed 8 bases, J shed 3 bases, and the junction held 4 bases outside the gene matches. CDR1 MNHEY and CDR2 SMNVEV come from the germline V gene (reference sequence). Here the CDR3 DNA reads TGTGCCAGCGGACAGGACCGCTATAATTCACCCCTCCACTTT. It yields the protein CASGQDRYNSPLHF.

V gene TRBV3-1 combines with J gene TRBJ2-2; 8 bases are shared with TRBD1. The CDR3 spans 15 residues. The trim removed 5 bases at V and 7 bases at J, leaving 9 bases unmatched. Germline loops: CDR1 LGHDT, CDR2 YNNKEL (reference sequence). The CDR3, as DNA: TGTGCCAGCAGCGGACGACAGGGGCAATACGGGGAGCTGTTTTTT. Translation gives CASSGRQGQYGELFF.

The chain combines TRBV20-1 with TRBJ1-1; 10 bases are a match to TRBD1. Germline assignment: CDR1 DFQATT and CDR2 SNEGSKA (reference sequence). CDR3 length equals 18 residues. The junction had 11 bases not matched to a gene; V was cut back by 0 bases and J by 1 base. The CDR3 sequence: CSARDPGTGVFANTEAFF. CDR3 bases: TGCAGTGCTAGAGACCCCGGGACAGGGGTTTTTGCGAACACTGAAGCTTTCTTT.